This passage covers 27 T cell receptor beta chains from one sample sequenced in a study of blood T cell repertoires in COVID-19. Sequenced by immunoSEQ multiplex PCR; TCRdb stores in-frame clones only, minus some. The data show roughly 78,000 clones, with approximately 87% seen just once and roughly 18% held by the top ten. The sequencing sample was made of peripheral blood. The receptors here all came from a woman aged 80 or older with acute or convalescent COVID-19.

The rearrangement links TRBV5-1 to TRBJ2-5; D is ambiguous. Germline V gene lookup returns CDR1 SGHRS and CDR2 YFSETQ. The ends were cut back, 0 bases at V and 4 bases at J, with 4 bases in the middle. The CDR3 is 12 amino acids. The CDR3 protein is CASSLGRETQYF. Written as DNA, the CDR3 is TGCGCCAGCAGCTTGGGTAGAGAGACCCAGTACTTC.

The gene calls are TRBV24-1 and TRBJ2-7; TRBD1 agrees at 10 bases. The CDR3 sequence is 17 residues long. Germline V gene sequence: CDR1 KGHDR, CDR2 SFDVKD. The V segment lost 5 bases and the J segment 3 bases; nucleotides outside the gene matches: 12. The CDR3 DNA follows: TGTGCCACCAGTGCCGGGACAGGGGAGTCGAATTGCTACGAGCAGTACTTC. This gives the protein CATSAGTGESNCYEQYF.

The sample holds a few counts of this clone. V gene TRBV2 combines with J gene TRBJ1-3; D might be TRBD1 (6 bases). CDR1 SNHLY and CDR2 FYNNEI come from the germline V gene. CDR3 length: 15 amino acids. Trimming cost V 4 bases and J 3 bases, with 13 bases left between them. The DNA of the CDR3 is TGTGCCAGCAGTGGGGGACAATTCCTTGGAAACACCATATATTTT. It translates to CASSGGQFLGNTIYF. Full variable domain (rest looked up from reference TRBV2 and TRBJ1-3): EPEVTQTPSHQVTQMGQEVILRCVPISNHLYFYWYRQILGQKVEFLVSFYNNEISEKSEIFDDQFSVERPDGSNFTLKIRSTKLEDSAMYFCASSGGQFLGNTIYFGEGSWLTVV.

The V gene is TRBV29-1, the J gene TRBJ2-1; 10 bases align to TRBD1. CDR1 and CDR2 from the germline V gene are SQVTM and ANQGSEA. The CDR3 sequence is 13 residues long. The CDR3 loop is CSHRQGAYNEQFF. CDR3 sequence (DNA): TGCAGTCACCGACAGGGGGCTTACAATGAGCAGTTCTTC.

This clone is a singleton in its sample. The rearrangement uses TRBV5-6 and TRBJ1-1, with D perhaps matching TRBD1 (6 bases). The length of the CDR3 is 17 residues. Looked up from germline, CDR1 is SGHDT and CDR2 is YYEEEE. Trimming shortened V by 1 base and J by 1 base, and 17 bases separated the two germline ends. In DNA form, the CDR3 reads TGTGCCAGCAGCTTGTCCCTTGACAGGTGGGAGAACACTGAAGCTTTCTTT. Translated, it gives CASSLSLDRWENTEAFF.

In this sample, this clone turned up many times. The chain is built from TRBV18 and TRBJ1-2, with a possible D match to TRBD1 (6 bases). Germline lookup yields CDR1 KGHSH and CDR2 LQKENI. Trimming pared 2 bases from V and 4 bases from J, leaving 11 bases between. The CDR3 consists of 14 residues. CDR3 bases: TGTGCCAGCTCACCAGGGGGCGCGAGCTATGGCTACACCTTC. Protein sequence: CASSPGGASYGYTF.

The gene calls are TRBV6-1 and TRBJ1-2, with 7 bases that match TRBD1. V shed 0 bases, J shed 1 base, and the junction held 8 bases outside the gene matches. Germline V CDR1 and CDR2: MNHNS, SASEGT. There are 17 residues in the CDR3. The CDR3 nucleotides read TGTGCCAGCAGTGAAGCTCCAGGGGGGTCTTTTAACTATGGCTACACCTTC. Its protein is CASSEAPGGSFNYGYTF.

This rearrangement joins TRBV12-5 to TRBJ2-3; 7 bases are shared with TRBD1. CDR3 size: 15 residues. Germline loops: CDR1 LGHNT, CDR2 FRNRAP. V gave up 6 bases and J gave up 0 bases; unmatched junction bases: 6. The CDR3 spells CASGLRQGSTDTQYF. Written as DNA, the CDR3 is TGTGCTAGTGGATTAAGACAGGGCAGCACAGATACGCAGTATTTT.

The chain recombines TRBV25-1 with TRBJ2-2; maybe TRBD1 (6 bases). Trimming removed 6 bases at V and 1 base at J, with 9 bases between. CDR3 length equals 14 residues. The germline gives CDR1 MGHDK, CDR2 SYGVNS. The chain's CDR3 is CASRRTENTGELFF. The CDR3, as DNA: TGTGCCAGCAGACGGACAGAGAACACCGGGGAGCTGTTTTTT.

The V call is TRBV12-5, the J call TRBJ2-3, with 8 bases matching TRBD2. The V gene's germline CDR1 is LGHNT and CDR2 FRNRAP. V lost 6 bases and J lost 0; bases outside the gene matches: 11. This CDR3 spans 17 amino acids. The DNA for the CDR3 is TGTGCTAGTGGCTCCTCCTCTAGCGGGTCTAGCACAGATACGCAGTATTTT. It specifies CASGSSSSGSSTDTQYF. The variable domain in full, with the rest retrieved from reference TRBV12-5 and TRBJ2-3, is DARVTQTPRHKVTEMGQEVTMRCQPILGHNTVFWYRQTMMQGLELLAYFRNRAPLDDSGMPKDRFSAEMPDATLATLKIQPSEPRDSAVYFCASGSSSSGSSTDTQYFGPGTRLTVL.

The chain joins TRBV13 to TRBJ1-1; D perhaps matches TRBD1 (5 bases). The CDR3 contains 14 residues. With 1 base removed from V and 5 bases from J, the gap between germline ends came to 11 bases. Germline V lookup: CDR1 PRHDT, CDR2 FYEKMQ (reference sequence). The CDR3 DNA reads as TGTGCCAGCAGCTTAGAGGCAGGGAGGACTGAAGCTTTCTTT. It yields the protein CASSLEAGRTEAFF.

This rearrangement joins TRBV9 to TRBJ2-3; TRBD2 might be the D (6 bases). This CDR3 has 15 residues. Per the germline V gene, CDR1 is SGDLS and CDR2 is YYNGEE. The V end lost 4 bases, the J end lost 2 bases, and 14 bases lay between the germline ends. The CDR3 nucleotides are TGTGCCAGCAGCCCGCGGCGGGGCCTCACAGATACGCAGTATTTT. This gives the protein CASSPRRGLTDTQYF.

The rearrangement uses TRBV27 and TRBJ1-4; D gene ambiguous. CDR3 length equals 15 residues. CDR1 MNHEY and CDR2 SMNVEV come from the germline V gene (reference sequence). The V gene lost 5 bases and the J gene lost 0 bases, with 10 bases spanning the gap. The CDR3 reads CASSPVLATNEKLFF. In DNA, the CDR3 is TGTGCCAGCAGTCCAGTCTTGGCAACTAATGAAAAACTGTTTTTT.

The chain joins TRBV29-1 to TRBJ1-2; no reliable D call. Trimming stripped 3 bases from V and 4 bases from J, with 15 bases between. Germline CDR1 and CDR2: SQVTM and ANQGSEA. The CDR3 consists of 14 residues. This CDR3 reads CSVDDTRTSYGYTF. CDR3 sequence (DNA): TGCAGCGTTGACGACACACGAACATCCTATGGCTACACCTTC.

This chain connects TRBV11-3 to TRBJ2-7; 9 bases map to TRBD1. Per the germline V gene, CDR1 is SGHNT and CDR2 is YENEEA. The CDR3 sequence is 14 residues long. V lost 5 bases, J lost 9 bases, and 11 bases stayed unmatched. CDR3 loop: CASSGDRDLLGQYF. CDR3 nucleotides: TGTGCCAGCAGCGGGGACAGGGATCTCCTAGGGCAGTACTTC.

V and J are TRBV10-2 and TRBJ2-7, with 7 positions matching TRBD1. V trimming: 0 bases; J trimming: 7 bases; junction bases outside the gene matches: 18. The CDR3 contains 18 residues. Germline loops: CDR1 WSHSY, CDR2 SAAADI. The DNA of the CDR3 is TGCGCCAGCAGTGAGTCGACAGGGATGGTAAGGCTCGTAGTGGAGCAGTACTTC. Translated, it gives CASSESTGMVRLVVEQYF.

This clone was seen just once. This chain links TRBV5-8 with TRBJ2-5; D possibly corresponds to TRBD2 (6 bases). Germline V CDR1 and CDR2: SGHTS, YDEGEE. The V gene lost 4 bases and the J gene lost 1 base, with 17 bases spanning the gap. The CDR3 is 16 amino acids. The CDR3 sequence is CASSPGPGLTQETQYF. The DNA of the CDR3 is TGTGCCAGCAGCCCGGGGCCGGGACTCACCCAAGAGACCCAGTACTTC.

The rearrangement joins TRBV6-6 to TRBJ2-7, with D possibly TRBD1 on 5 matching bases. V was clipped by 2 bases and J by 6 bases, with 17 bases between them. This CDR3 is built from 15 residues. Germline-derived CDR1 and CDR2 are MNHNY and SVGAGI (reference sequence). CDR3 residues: CASSYLQGGLSEQYF. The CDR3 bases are TGTGCCAGCAGTTACCTCCAGGGTGGATTAAGCGAGCAGTACTTC.

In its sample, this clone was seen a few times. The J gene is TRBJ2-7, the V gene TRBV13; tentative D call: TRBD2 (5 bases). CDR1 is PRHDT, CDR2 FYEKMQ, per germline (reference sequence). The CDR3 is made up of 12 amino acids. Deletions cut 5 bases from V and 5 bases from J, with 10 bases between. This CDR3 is CASSLTGNEQYF. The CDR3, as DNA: TGTGCCAGCAGCCTGACGGGGAACGAGCAGTACTTC.

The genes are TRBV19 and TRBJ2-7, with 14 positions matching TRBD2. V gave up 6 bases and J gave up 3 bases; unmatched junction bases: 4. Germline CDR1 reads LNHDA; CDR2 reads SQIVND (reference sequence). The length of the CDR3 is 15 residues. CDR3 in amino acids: CASRRTSGRLYEQYF. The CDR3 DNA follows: TGTGCCAGTAGACGGACTAGCGGGAGGCTCTACGAGCAGTACTTC.

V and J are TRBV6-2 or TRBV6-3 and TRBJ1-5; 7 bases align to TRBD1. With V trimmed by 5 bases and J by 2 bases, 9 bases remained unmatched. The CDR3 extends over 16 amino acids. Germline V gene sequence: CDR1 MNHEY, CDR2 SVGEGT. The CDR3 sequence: CASSQGQSRGNQPQHF. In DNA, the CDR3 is TGTGCCAGCAGTCAGGGACAGTCTAGGGGCAATCAGCCCCAGCATTTT.

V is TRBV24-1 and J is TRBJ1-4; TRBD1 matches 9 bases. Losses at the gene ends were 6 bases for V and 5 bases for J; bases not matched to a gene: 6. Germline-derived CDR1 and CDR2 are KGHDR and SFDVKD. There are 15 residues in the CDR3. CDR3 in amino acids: CATSPSGTGNEKLFF. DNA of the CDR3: TGTGCCACCAGTCCTTCCGGGACAGGGAATGAAAAACTGTTTTTT.

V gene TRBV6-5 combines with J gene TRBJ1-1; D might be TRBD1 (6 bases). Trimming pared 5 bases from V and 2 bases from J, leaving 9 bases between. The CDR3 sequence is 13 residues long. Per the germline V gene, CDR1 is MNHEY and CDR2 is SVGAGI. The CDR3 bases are TGTGCCAGCAGTCGGACAGCCAACACTGAAGCTTTCTTT. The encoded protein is CASSRTANTEAFF.

CDR3 nucleotide sequence: TGCAGCGTTGAAGGGGGCGTTGGCCAGTACTTC. This translates into CSVEGGVGQYF. This sequence joins TRBV29-1 and TRBJ2-5, with D perhaps matching TRBD1 (5 bases). V lost 1 base and J 10 bases, leaving 10 bases between the germline ends. The CDR3 has 11 residues. CDR1 SQVTM and CDR2 ANQGSEA come from the germline V gene.

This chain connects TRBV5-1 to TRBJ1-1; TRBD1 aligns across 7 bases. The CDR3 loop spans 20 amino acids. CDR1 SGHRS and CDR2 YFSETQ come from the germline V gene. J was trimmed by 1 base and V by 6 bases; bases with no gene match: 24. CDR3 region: CASTRAGTATARIPNTEAFF. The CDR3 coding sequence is TGCGCCAGCACCAGAGCCGGGACAGCCACAGCCCGGATCCCGAACACTGAAGCTTTCTTT.

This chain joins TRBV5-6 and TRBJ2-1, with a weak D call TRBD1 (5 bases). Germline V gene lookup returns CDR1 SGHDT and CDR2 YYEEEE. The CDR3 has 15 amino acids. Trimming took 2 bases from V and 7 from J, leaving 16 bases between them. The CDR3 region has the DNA TGTGCCAGCAGCTTACTTCCTAGGGGTGATAATGAGCAGTTCTTC. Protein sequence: CASSLLPRGDNEQFF.

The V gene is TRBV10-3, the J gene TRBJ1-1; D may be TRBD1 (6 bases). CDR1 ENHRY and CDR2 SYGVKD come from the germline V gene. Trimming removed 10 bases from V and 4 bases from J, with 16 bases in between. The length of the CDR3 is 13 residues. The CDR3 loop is CATSDSLGTEAFF. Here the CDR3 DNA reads TGTGCCACCTCGGACAGTTTGGGCACTGAAGCTTTCTTT.